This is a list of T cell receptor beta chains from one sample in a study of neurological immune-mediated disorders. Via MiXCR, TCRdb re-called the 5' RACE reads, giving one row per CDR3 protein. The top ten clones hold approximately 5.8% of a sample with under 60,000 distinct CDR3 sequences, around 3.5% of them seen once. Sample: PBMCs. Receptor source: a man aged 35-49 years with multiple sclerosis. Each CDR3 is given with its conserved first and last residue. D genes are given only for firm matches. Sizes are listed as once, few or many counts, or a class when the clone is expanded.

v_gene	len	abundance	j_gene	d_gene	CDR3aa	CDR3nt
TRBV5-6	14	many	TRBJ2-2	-	CASSLSPPGGELFF	TGTGCCAGCAGCTTGAGCCCCCCCGGTGGGGAGCTGTTTTTT
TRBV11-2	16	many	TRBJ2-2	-	CASSQPRDVNTGELFF	TGTGCCAGCAGCCAACCCCGGGACGTCAACACCGGGGAGCTGTTTTTT
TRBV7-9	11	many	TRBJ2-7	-	CASQEGYEQYF	TGTGCCAGCCAGGAGGGGTACGAGCAGTACTTC
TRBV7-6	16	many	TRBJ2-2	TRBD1	CASRPGQGIGTGELFF	TGTGCCAGCAGGCCGGGACAGGGGATTGGCACCGGGGAGCTGTTTTTT
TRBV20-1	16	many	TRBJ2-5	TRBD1	CSATFDGQVGQETQYF	TGCAGTGCTACCTTCGACGGACAGGTCGGCCAAGAGACCCAGTACTTC
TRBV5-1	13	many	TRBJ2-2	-	CASSGDGAGELFF	TGCGCCAGCAGCGGGGACGGGGCCGGGGAGCTGTTTTTT
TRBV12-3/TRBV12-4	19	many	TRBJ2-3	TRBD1	CASSGGTGGFSVGTDTQYF	TGTGCCAGCAGTGGAGGGACAGGGGGTTTTTCCGTTGGCACAGATACGCAGTATTTT
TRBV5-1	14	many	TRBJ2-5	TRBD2	CASSQTSGGETQYF	TGCGCCAGCAGCCAGACTAGCGGGGGGGAGACCCAGTACTTC
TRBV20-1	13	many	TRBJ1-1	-	CSANGQRHTEAFF	TGCAGTGCTAACGGACAGAGACACACTGAAGCTTTCTTT
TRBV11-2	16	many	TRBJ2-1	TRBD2	CASSLRGGSAYNEQFF	TGTGCCAGCAGCTTACGGGGGGGCTCCGCCTACAATGAGCAGTTCTTC
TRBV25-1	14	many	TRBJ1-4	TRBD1	CASRGQGAREKLFF	TGTGCCAGCAGAGGACAGGGGGCGAGGGAAAAACTGTTTTTT
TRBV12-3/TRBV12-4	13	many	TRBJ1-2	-	CASSLTRDYGYTF	TGTGCCAGCAGCTTAACCAGGGATTATGGCTACACCTTC
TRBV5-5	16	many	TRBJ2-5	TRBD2	CASSSPSGGSSETQYF	TGTGCCAGCAGCTCGCCTAGCGGGGGGTCCTCGGAGACCCAGTACTTC
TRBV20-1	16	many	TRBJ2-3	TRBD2	CSARKIAGGPTDTQYF	TGCAGTGCTAGGAAAATAGCGGGGGGACCCACAGATACGCAGTATTTT
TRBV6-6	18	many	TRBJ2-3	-	CASSYLVSGVVGTDTQYF	TGTGCCAGCAGTTACCTCGTCAGTGGTGTGGTTGGCACAGATACGCAGTATTTT
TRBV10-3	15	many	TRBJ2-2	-	CAISESGSRTGELFF	TGTGCCATCAGTGAGTCTGGGTCGCGAACCGGGGAGCTGTTTTTT
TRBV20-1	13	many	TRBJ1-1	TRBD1	CSAPQGTFTEAFF	TGCAGTGCTCCACAGGGGACGTTCACTGAAGCTTTCTTT
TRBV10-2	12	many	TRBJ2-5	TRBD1	CASSELQGAQYF	TGCGCCAGCAGTGAGTTACAGGGGGCCCAGTACTTC